The rows below give T cell receptor beta chains drawn from one sample of a study of cytomegalovirus exposure and HLA in healthy donors. Method: immunoSEQ multiplex PCR; TCRdb's copy keeps in-frame clones and lacks some. The repertoire consists of 40,000 or so clones, with 60% to 80% occurring once and the leading ten covering about 8%. Material for sequencing was PBMCs. All receptors come from a woman aged 25 to 39 in good health and CMV-seropositive. The CDR3 runs from the conserved cysteine through the conserved F or W. Each record gives: clone size, CDR3 length, V gene, J gene, D gene, CDR3 DNA, CDR3 protein. A D gene is named only where the DNA matches it firmly. Size tells how often a clone was seen (once, few, many) or the class of an expanded clone, and some rows leave it out.

clone_size: once
cdr3_length: 13
v_call: TRBV6-5
j_call: TRBJ1-1
d_call: NA
cdr3_nt: TGTGCCAGCAGTTACCAGGGTATCGCTGAAGCTTTCTTT
cdr3_aa: CASSYQGIAEAFF

clone_size: once
cdr3_length: 15
v_call: TRBV4-1
j_call: TRBJ2-7
d_call: TRBD1
cdr3_nt: TGCGCCAGCAGCCGACTGGGACAGGGGACCTACGAGCAGTACTTC
cdr3_aa: CASSRLGQGTYEQYF

clone_size: NA
cdr3_length: 13
v_call: TRBV11-1
j_call: TRBJ1-1
d_call: TRBD1
cdr3_nt: TGTGCCAGCAGCTGGACAGGGAGGACTGAAGCTTTCTTT
cdr3_aa: CASSWTGRTEAFF

clone_size: NA
cdr3_length: 14
v_call: TRBV4-1
j_call: TRBJ2-7
d_call: NA
cdr3_nt: TGCGCCAGCAGCCAAGTGGGCTCCCACTACGAGCAGTACTTC
cdr3_aa: CASSQVGSHYEQYF

clone_size: NA
cdr3_length: 19
v_call: TRBV15
j_call: TRBJ2-2
d_call: TRBD2
cdr3_nt: TGTGCCACCAGCAGCCCCCGGACTAGCGGGAGTAGGATAACCGGGGAGCTGTTTTTT
cdr3_aa: CATSSPRTSGSRITGELFF

clone_size: NA
cdr3_length: 12
v_call: TRBV7-8
j_call: TRBJ2-3
d_call: NA
cdr3_nt: TGTGCCAGCAGCTCTGAGGGAGATACGCAGTATTTT
cdr3_aa: CASSSEGDTQYF

clone_size: NA
cdr3_length: 15
v_call: TRBV10-3
j_call: TRBJ2-7
d_call: TRBD2
cdr3_nt: TGTGCCATCAGTGAGCCGGGGGGGGTCAACCGCGAGCAGTACTTC
cdr3_aa: CAISEPGGVNREQYF

clone_size: once
cdr3_length: 16
v_call: TRBV5-1
j_call: TRBJ2-1
d_call: NA
cdr3_nt: TGCGCCAGCAGCTGGGCGGGGGCGGGAGTTCTCAATGAGCAGTTCTTC
cdr3_aa: CASSWAGAGVLNEQFF

clone_size: once
cdr3_length: 14
v_call: TRBV2
j_call: TRBJ2-3
d_call: NA
cdr3_nt: TGTGCCAGCAGCAAATGGACAGCCACAGATACGCAGTATTTT
cdr3_aa: CASSKWTATDTQYF

clone_size: NA
cdr3_length: 15
v_call: TRBV5-8
j_call: TRBJ2-3
d_call: NA
cdr3_nt: TGTGCCAGCAGCTCGACTCCGGGAAGCACAGATACGCAGTATTTT
cdr3_aa: CASSSTPGSTDTQYF

clone_size: few
cdr3_length: 12
v_call: TRBV18
j_call: TRBJ2-5
d_call: NA
cdr3_nt: TGTGCCAGCTCCCTGTACCAAGAGACCCAGTACTTC
cdr3_aa: CASSLYQETQYF

clone_size: NA
cdr3_length: 16
v_call: TRBV30
j_call: TRBJ1-6
d_call: TRBD1
cdr3_nt: TGTGCCTGGAGCTACGACAGGGTCGGTAATAATTCACCCCTCCACTTT
cdr3_aa: CAWSYDRVGNNSPLHF